The TCR beta chain under discussion was sequenced for a study of blood T cell repertoires in COVID-19. Germline V gene lookup returns CDR1 SGHKS and CDR2 YYEKEE (reference sequence). The CDR3 sequence is 16 residues long. The V gene end was trimmed by 1 base and the J gene end by 6 bases; junction bases not matched to a gene: 6. Sequencing was performed with immunoSEQ multiplex PCR; in TCRdb, only in-frame clones are kept and a portion is missing. The repertoire holds some 210,000 clones, with approximately 80% as singletons. Sequences were obtained from PBMCs or T cells enriched from blood (not recorded which). The receptor's source is a young man with acute COVID-19. The chain recombines TRBV5-5 with TRBJ1-6; TRBD1 agrees at 8 bases. CDR3 sequence (DNA): TGTGCCAGCAGCTTGACCGGGACAGGATTTAATTCACCCCTCCACTTT. This translates into CASSLTGTGFNSPLHF.